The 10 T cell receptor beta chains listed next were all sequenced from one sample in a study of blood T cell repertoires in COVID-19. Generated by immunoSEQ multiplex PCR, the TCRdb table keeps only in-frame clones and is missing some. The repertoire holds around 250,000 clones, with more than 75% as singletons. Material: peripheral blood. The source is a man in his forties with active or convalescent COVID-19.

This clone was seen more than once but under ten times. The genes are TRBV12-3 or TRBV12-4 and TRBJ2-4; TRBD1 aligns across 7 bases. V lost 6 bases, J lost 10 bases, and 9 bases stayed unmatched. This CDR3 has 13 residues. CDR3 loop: CASSQGVRGIQYF. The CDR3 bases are TGTGCCAGCAGCCAGGGGGTGCGAGGGATTCAGTACTTC.

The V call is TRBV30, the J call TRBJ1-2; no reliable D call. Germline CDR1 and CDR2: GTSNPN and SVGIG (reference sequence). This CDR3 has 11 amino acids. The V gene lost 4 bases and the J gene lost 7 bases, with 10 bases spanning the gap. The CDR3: CAWTSRVGYTF. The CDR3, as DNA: TGTGCCTGGACGTCGAGGGTTGGCTACACCTTC.

This CDR3 reads CASSLYSGGALNEQFF. For the CDR3, the DNA is TGTGCCAGCAGTTTATATTCCGGGGGGGCGTTAAATGAGCAGTTCTTC. J is TRBJ2-1 and V is TRBV28; TRBD2 aligns across 8 bases. The CDR3 is 16 residues long. The J segment lost 7 bases and the V segment lost 1 base, leaving 9 bases of the junction unmatched. Germline V gene lookup returns CDR1 MDHEN and CDR2 SYDVKM.

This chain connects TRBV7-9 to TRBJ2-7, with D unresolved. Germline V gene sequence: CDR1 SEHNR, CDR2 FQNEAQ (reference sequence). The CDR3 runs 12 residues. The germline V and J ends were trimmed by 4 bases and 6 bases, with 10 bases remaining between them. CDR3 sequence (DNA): TGTGCCAGCAGCTCCCCCGTTCGCGAGCAGTACTTC. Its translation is CASSSPVREQYF. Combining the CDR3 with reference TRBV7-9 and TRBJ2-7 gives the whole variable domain DTGVSQNPRHKITKRGQNVTFRCDPISEHNRLYWYRQTLGQGPEFLTYFQNEAQLEKSRLLSDRFSAERPKGSFSTLEIQRTEQGDSAMYLCASSSPVREQYFGPGTRLTVT.

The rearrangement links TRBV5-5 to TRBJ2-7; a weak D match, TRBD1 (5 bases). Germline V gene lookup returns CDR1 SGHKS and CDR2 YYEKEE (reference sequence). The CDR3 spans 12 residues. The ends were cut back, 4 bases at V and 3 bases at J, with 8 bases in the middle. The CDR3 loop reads CASSVQVYEQYF. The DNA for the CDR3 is TGTGCCAGCAGCGTACAGGTCTACGAGCAGTACTTC.

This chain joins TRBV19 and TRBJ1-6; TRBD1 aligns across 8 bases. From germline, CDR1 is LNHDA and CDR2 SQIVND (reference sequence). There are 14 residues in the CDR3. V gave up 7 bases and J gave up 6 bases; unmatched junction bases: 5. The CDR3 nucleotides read TGTGCCAGTAAGCCAGGACAGGGTAATTCACCCCTCCACTTT. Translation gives CASKPGQGNSPLHF.

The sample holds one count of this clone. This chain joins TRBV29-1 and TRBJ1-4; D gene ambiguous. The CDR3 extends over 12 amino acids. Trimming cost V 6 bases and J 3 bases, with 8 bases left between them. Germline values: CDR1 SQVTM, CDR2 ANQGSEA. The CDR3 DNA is TGCAGCGTGGGAGGCCCTAATGAAAAACTGTTTTTT. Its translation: CSVGGPNEKLFF.

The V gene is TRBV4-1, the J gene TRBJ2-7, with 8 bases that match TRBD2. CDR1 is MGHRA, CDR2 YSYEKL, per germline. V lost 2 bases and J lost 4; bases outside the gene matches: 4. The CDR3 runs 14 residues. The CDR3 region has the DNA TGCGCCAGCAGCCAATCCAGCGGGAGATACGAGCAGTACTTC. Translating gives CASSQSSGRYEQYF.

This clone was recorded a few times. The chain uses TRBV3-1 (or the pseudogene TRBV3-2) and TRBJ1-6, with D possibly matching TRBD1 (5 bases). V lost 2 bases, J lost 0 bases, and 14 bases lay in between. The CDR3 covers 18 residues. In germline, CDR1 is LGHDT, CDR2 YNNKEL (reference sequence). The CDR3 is CASSQSQRQSSYNSPLHF. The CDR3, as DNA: TGTGCCAGCAGCCAATCGCAGAGACAGAGCTCCTATAATTCACCCCTCCACTTT.

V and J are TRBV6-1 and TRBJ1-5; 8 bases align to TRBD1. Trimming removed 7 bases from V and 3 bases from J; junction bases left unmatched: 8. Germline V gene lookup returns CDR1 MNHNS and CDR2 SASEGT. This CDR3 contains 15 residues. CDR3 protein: CASNHPGGPNQPQHF. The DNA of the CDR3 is TGTGCCAGCAATCATCCAGGGGGCCCCAATCAGCCCCAGCATTTT.